This is a list of T cell receptor beta chains from one sample in a study of cytotoxic CD8 clonotypes in ibrutinib-treated CLL. Assay: immunoSEQ multiplex PCR; the TCRdb copy retains only in-frame clones and omits some. This table has 150,000 to 250,000 clones, around 70% appearing once. This specimen was PBMCs, taken after 24 months of ibrutinib treatment. The source is a human donor with chronic lymphocytic leukemia. The CDR3 runs from the conserved cysteine through the conserved F or W. The size of a clone is reported for some rows only, either as once, few or many, or as a class for expanded clones.

CDR3aa: CASSVLAERSNEQFF
abundance: few
v_gene: TRBV19

CDR3aa: CASSLVGRETQYF
abundance: NA
v_gene: TRBV7-2

CDR3aa: CASSQGAGLEKLFF
abundance: NA
v_gene: TRBV4-3

CDR3aa: CASSLQGAANEKLFF
abundance: NA
v_gene: TRBV11-2

CDR3aa: CASSGQANYGYTF
abundance: NA
v_gene: TRBV25-1

CDR3aa: CASSPRAGPYEQYF
abundance: NA
v_gene: TRBV9

CDR3aa: CASSLRRDRDTGELFF
abundance: NA
v_gene: TRBV5-1

CDR3aa: CASSPPGGTETGELFF
abundance: NA
v_gene: TRBV18

CDR3aa: CASSQVSRGRLAGEHEQFF
abundance: NA
v_gene: TRBV4-2

CDR3aa: CASAQRERHEQYF
abundance: few
v_gene: TRBV4-1

CDR3aa: CASSPLDGYGYTF
abundance: few
v_gene: TRBV7-9

CDR3aa: CASSLGRSYEQYF
abundance: NA
v_gene: TRBV7-8